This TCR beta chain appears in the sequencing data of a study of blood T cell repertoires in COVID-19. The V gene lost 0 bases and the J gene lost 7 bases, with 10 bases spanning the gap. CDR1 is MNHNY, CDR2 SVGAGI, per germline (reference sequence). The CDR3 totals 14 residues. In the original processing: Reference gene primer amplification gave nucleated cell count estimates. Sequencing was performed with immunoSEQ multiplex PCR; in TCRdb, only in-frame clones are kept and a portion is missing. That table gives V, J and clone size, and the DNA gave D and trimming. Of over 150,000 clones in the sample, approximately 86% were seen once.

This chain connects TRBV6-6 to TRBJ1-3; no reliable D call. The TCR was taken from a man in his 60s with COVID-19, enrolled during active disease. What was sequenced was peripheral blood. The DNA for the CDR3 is TGTGCCAGCAGTTACTCCGGGGAATGGAACACCATATATTTT. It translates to CASSYSGEWNTIYF.